These 22 T cell receptor beta chains were sequenced from one sample in a study of T cell responses to AZD1222 COVID-19 vaccine. Profiling relied on immunoSEQ multiplex PCR, and the TCRdb table lists in-frame clones only, not all of them. Among tens of thousands of clones listed, 80% were seen once. The sequences come from peripheral blood, collected 28 days after the second AZD1222 dose. The receptors stem from an adult who received the AZD1222 COVID-19 vaccine.

This rearrangement joins TRBV6-5 to TRBJ2-5; D is tentatively TRBD1 or TRBD2 (5 bases each). Germline CDR1 reads MNHEY; CDR2 reads SVGAGI. Deletions cut 2 bases from V and 5 bases from J, with 12 bases between. The CDR3 is made up of 14 amino acids. The CDR3 DNA reads TGTGCCAGCAGTTACGACAGCGGTCGGGAGACCCAGTACTTC. Encoded protein: CASSYDSGRETQYF.

This clone is a singleton in its sample. The chain combines TRBV19 with TRBJ1-5, with D hard to call. V lost 5 bases, J lost 7 bases, and 21 bases lay in between. The CDR3 loop spans 16 amino acids. Germline CDR1 LNHDA, CDR2 SQIVND (reference sequence). The CDR3 loop reads CASSSELGGFGQPQHF. Here the CDR3 DNA reads TGTGCCAGTAGTTCTGAATTGGGAGGGTTCGGGCAGCCCCAGCATTTT.

The chain has TRBV7-2 and TRBJ2-2; 8 nucleotides match TRBD2. The CDR3 runs 15 residues. Losses at the gene ends were 2 bases for V and 1 base for J; bases not matched to a gene: 0. CDR1 SGHTA and CDR2 FQGNSA come from the germline V gene. DNA for the CDR3: TGTGCCAGCAGCTTAACTAGCGGGAACACCGGGGAGCTGTTTTTT. Translation: CASSLTSGNTGELFF.

A remark on this clone: One junction end disagrees with the germline gene, perhaps due to a read error. The chain carries TRBV6-2 or TRBV6-3 and TRBJ2-7; D gene unclear. CDR1 is MNHEY and CDR2 is SVGEGT in the germline V gene. CDR3 length equals 11 residues. CDR3 in amino acids: CASSYSSQVTF. In nucleotides, the CDR3 is TGTGCCAGCAGTTACTCTTCCCAGGTGACGTTC.

The chain joins TRBV7-9 to TRBJ2-1; TRBD1 matches at 9 bases. Per germline, CDR1 SEHNR and CDR2 FQNEAQ (reference sequence). CDR3 length: 15 residues. V dropped 5 bases and J dropped 8; count of bases not matched to a gene: 10. DNA of the CDR3: TGTGCCAGCAGCCTACTGGGGACAGGGTGGTATGAGCAGTTCTTC. The encoded protein is CASSLLGTGWYEQFF.

The rearrangement links TRBV3-1 (or the pseudogene TRBV3-2) to TRBJ1-5; D unresolved. Trimming removed 0 bases from V and 8 bases from J, with 8 bases in between. The CDR3 has 13 amino acids. CDR1 and CDR2 from the germline V gene are LGHDT and YNNKEL (reference sequence). This CDR3 reads CASSQEGNEPQHF. In DNA, the CDR3 is TGTGCCAGCAGCCAAGAGGGTAACGAGCCCCAGCATTTT.

The chain couples TRBV6-5 to TRBJ2-1; D is unclear. V was pared by 7 bases and J by 0 bases, with 10 bases between. This CDR3 spans 14 amino acids. Germline V gene data show CDR1 as MNHEY and CDR2 as SVGAGI. DNA for the CDR3: TGTGCCAGCACCATTATAAGCTCCTACAATGAGCAGTTCTTC. Protein product: CASTIISSYNEQFF.

The V and J genes are TRBV4-1 and TRBJ2-7; D ambiguous. The V end lost 1 base, the J end lost 0 bases, and 7 bases lay between the germline ends. Germline lookup yields CDR1 MGHRA and CDR2 YSYEKL. The CDR3 is made up of 14 amino acids. CDR3 bases: TGCGCCAGCAGCCAAGTCGTAAGCTCCTACGAGCAGTACTTC. Its protein product is CASSQVVSSYEQYF.

This clone was recorded once. This CDR3 reads CASGQKSGQGYYGANVLTF. The CDR3 coding sequence is TGTGCCAGCGGCCAAAAGTCGGGACAGGGGTATTATGGGGCCAACGTCCTGACTTTC. The chain has TRBV9 and TRBJ2-6; TRBD1 matches at 10 bases. Trimming cost V 7 bases and J 3 bases; bases outside gene matches: 16. Looked up from germline, CDR1 is SGDLS and CDR2 is YYNGEE. The CDR3 is 19 residues long.

V and J are TRBV12-3 or TRBV12-4 and TRBJ2-7; unclear D gene. The CDR3 length is 12 residues. V lost 4 bases and J lost 8, with 12 bases in between. The DNA of the CDR3 is TGTGCCAGCAGTTCCTCCAGAGTACAGCAGTACTTC. This encodes CASSSSRVQQYF.

This rearrangement joins TRBV19 to TRBJ1-2, with TRBD1 matching 7 bases. CDR1 is LNHDA, CDR2 SQIVND, per germline (reference sequence). After removal of 7 bases from V and 4 bases from J, the junction contained 15 bases not matched to a gene. The CDR3 is 16 amino acids. CDR3 amino acids: CASTHAGTDKLYGYTF. In DNA form, the CDR3 reads TGTGCCAGTACGCACGCCGGGACAGATAAGCTCTATGGCTACACCTTC.

The chain carries TRBV28 and TRBJ2-4; D gene ambiguous. This CDR3 has 13 residues. The germline CDR1 and CDR2 sequences are MDHEN and SYDVKM. The germline V and J ends were trimmed by 6 bases and 0 bases, with 6 bases remaining between them. The CDR3 here is CASRMLAKNIQYF. The DNA of the CDR3 is TGTGCCAGCAGAATGCTAGCCAAAAACATTCAGTACTTC.

V usage is TRBV7-2 and J usage is TRBJ2-7, with 9 bases lining up with TRBD2. CDR1 and CDR2 (germline): SGHTA, FQGNSA. The junction had 12 bases not matched to a gene; V was cut back by 5 bases and J by 4 bases. The CDR3 sequence is 16 residues long. The CDR3 region is CASSPAVGLATYEQYF. As DNA, the CDR3 is TGTGCCAGCAGCCCCGCCGTTGGACTAGCGACATACGAGCAGTACTTC.

This clone was recorded a few times. This chain uses TRBV24-1 with TRBJ2-2; 8 bases line up with TRBD2. This CDR3 comprises 17 residues. Per the germline V gene, CDR1 is KGHDR and CDR2 is SFDVKD. Losses at the gene ends were 3 bases for V and 1 base for J; bases not matched to a gene: 6. DNA of the CDR3: TGTGCCACCAGTGATCCCTCGCGGGGGGTGAACACCGGGGAGCTGTTTTTT. This codes for CATSDPSRGVNTGELFF.

The V and J genes are TRBV7-9 and TRBJ2-3; D gene uncertain. Germline CDR1 SEHNR, CDR2 FQNEAQ (reference sequence). The V end was cut by 4 bases, the J end by 2 bases, with 22 bases between. The CDR3 is 18 amino acids. The CDR3 loop reads CASSSTRALDRHTDTQYF. The CDR3, as DNA: TGTGCCAGCAGCTCTACTCGTGCATTAGATCGGCACACAGATACGCAGTATTTT. The full variable domain, rest sourced from reference TRBV7-9 and TRBJ2-3, is DTGVSQNPRHKITKRGQNVTFRCDPISEHNRLYWYRQTLGQGPEFLTYFQNEAQLEKSRLLSDRFSAERPKGSFSTLEIQRTEQGDSAMYLCASSSTRALDRHTDTQYFGPGTRLTVL.

This clone occurred once. V gene TRBV29-1 combines with J gene TRBJ2-7; D uncertain. V was clipped by 5 bases and J by 11 bases, with 19 bases between them. Germline V gene data show CDR1 as SQVTM and CDR2 as ANQGSEA. The length of the CDR3 is 12 residues. The CDR3 reads CSVRTGSTLEYF. CDR3 coding DNA: TGCAGCGTTCGGACCGGCAGCACGTTAGAGTACTTC.

The rearrangement joins TRBV4-1 to TRBJ1-6, with D unresolved. Trimming pared 3 bases from V and 8 bases from J, leaving 14 bases between. The CDR3 contains 15 residues. The germline V gene has CDR1 MGHRA and CDR2 YSYEKL. CDR3 DNA sequence: TGCGCCAGCAGCCAGGCAGATTGGGGAGATTCACCCCTCCACTTT. It encodes CASSQADWGDSPLHF.

This chain links TRBV4-1 with TRBJ2-1; 8 nucleotides line up with TRBD2. The CDR3 is made up of 15 amino acids. Germline V gene data show CDR1 as MGHRA and CDR2 as YSYEKL. V shed 3 bases and J 5 bases; nucleotides not matched to a gene: 6. The CDR3 reads CASSQALADDNEQFF. CDR3 DNA: TGCGCCAGCAGCCAGGCACTAGCGGATGACAATGAGCAGTTCTTC.

The chain combines TRBV24-1 with TRBJ2-2, with D perhaps matching TRBD2 (5 bases). The length of the CDR3 is 12 residues. Germline lookup yields CDR1 KGHDR and CDR2 SFDVKD. V gave up 6 bases and J gave up 5 bases, with 6 bases separating them. The CDR3 spells CATSRGTGELFF. CDR3 nucleotide sequence: TGTGCCACCAGTCGGGGAACCGGGGAGCTGTTTTTT.

With respect to this clone: One end of the junction fails to match germline, which may point to a read error. The chain links TRBV28 to TRBJ2-5; D unresolved. This CDR3 has 11 amino acids. In germline, CDR1 is MDHEN, CDR2 SYDVKM. The CDR3 here is CASSHQETQYF. CDR3 nucleotides: TGTGCCAGCAGTCACCAGGAGACCCAGTACTTC.

This clone has more than one count but fewer than ten. V usage is TRBV11-2 and J usage is TRBJ2-7; D possibly corresponds to TRBD2 (5 bases). The CDR3 has 13 amino acids. V was clipped by 5 bases and J by 4 bases, with 12 bases between them. Germline loops: CDR1 SGHAT, CDR2 FQNNGV. The CDR3 here is CASSPGFSYEQYF. CDR3 DNA sequence: TGTGCCAGCAGCCCGGGGTTTTCATACGAGCAGTACTTC.

This chain joins TRBV19 and TRBJ1-1; no definite D call. This CDR3 is built from 15 residues. Per germline, CDR1 LNHDA and CDR2 SQIVND (reference sequence). The V end was cut by 4 bases, the J end by 1 base, with 13 bases between. CDR3 sequence: CASSTDRMGNTEAFF. The CDR3 DNA reads TGTGCCAGTAGTACGGACCGGATGGGGAACACTGAAGCTTTCTTT.